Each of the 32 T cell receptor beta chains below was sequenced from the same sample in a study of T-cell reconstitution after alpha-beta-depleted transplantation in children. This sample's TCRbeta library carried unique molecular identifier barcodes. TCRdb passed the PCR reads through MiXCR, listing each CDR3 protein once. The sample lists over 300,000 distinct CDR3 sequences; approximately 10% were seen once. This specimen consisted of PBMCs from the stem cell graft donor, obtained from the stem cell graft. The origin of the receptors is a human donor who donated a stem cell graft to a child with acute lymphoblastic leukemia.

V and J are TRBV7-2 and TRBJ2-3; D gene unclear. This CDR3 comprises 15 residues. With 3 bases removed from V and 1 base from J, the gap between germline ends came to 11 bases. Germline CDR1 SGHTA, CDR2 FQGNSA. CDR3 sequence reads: CASSFQVQRTDTQYF. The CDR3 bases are TGTGCCAGCAGCTTTCAAGTCCAACGCACAGATACGCAGTATTTT.

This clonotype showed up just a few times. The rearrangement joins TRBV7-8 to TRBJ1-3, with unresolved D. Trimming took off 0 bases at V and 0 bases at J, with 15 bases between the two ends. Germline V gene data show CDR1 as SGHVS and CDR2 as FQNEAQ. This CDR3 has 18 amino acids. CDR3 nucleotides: TGTGCCAGCAGCTTAGCTGGTCTCTCGGGCCTCTCTGGAAACACCATATATTTT. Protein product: CASSLAGLSGLSGNTIYF.

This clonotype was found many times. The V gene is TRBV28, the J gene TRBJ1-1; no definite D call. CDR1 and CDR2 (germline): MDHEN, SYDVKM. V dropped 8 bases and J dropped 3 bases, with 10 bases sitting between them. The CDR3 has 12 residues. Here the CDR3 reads CASLRRDTEAFF. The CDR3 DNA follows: TGTGCCAGCCTACGGAGAGACACTGAAGCTTTCTTT.

CDR3 DNA sequence: TGTGCCAGCAGTACCCGGGACAGGGGGCTCGGGGACACTGAAGCTTTCTTT. This encodes CASSTRDRGLGDTEAFF. The chain employs TRBV27 and TRBJ1-1; 12 bases agree with TRBD1. The CDR3 extends over 17 amino acids. The ends lost 5 bases at V and 3 bases at J; junction bases unmatched: 10. The germline V gene encodes CDR1 MNHEY and CDR2 SMNVEV (reference sequence).

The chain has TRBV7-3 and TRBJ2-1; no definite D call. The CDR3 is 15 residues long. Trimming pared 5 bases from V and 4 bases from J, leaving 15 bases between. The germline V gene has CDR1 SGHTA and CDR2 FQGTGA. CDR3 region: CASSPATRSYNEQFF. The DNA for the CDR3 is TGTGCCAGCAGCCCCGCGACTCGGTCATACAATGAGCAGTTCTTC.

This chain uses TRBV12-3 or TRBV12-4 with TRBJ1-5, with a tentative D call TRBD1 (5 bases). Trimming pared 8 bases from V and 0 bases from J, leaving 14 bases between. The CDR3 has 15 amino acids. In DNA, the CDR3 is TGTGCCAGCGGCTCACAGGATTATAGCAATCAGCCCCAGCATTTT. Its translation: CASGSQDYSNQPQHF.

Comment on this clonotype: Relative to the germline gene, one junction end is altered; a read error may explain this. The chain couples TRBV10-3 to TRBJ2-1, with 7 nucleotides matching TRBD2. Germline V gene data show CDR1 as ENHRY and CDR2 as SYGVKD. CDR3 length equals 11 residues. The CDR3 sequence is CATGRKDEHFF. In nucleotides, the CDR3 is TGTGCCACCGGGAGGAAGGATGAGCATTTCTTC.

CDR3 sequence reads: CASSPFTGQHPMNTEAFF. The DNA for the CDR3 is TGTGCCAGCTCACCTTTTACCGGGCAGCATCCGATGAACACTGAAGCTTTCTTT. The J gene is TRBJ1-1, the V gene TRBV18, with D unresolved. From germline, CDR1 is KGHSH and CDR2 LQKENI. CDR3 length equals 18 residues. Trimming removed 3 bases from V and 0 bases from J, with 20 bases in between.

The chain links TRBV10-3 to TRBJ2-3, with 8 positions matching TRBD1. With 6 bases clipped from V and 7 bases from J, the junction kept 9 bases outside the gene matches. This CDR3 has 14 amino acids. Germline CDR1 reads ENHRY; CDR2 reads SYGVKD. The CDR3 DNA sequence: TGTGCCATCAGGCCCGGACAGGGACAAAATACGCAGTATTTT. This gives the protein CAIRPGQGQNTQYF.

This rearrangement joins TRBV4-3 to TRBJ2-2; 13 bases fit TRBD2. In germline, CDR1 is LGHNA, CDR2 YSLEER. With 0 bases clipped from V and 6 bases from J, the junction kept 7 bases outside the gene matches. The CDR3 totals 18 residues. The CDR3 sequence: CASSQDRLGLAGSGELFF. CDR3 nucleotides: TGCGCCAGCAGCCAAGATCGATTGGGACTAGCGGGATCCGGGGAGCTGTTTTTT.

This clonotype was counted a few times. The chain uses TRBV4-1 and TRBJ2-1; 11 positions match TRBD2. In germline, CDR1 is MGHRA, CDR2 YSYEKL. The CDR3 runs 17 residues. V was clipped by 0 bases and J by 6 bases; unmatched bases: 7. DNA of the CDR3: TGCGCCAGCAGCCAAGATTGGGGGACTAGCGGACCCAATGAGCAGTTCTTC. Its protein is CASSQDWGTSGPNEQFF.

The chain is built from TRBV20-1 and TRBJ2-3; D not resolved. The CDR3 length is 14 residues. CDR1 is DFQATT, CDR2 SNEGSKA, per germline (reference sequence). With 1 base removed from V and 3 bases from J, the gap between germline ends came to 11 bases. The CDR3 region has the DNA TGCAGTGCTAGAGCTCTCCGGAGTACAGATACGCAGTATTTT. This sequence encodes CSARALRSTDTQYF.

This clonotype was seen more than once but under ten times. The DNA of the CDR3 is TGCAGTGCTAGAGCCTCCGGACAGTGGAGCTCCTACGAGCAGTACTTC. Translating gives CSARASGQWSSYEQYF. This chain links TRBV20-1 with TRBJ2-7; possibly TRBD1 for D (6 bases). CDR1 DFQATT and CDR2 SNEGSKA come from the germline V gene (reference sequence). The length of the CDR3 is 16 residues. The germline V and J ends were trimmed by 1 base and 0 bases, with 16 bases remaining between them.

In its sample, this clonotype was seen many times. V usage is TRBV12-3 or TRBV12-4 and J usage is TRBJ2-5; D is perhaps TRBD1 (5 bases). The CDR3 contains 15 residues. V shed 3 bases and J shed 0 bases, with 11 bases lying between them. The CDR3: CASSLAAGNQETQYF. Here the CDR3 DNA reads TGTGCCAGCAGTTTGGCCGCAGGGAACCAAGAGACCCAGTACTTC.

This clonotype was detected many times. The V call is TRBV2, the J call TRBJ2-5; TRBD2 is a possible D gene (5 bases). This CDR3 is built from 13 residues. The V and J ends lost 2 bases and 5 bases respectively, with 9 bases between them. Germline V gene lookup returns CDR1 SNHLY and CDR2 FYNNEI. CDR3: CASSEPSYETQYF. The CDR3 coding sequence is TGTGCCAGCAGTGAACCTAGCTATGAGACCCAGTACTTC.

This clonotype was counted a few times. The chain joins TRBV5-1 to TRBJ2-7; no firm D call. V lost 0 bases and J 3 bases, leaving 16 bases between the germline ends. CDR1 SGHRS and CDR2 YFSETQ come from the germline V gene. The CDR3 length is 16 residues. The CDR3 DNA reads TGCGCCAGCAGCTTGGAAATCGGGTCAGGAATCTACGAGCAGTACTTC. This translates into CASSLEIGSGIYEQYF. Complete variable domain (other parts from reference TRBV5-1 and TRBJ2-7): KAGVTQTPRYLIKTRGQQVTLSCSPISGHRSVSWYQQTPGQGLQFLFEYFSETQRNKGNFPGRFSGRQFSNSRSEMNVSTLELGDSALYLCASSLEIGSGIYEQYFGPGTRLTVT.

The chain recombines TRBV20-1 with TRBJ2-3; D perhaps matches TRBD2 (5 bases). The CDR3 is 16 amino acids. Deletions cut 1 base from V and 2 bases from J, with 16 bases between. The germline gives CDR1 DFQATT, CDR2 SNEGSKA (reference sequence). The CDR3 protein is CSARGARGSVTDTQYF. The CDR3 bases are TGCAGTGCTAGAGGCGCTAGAGGGTCGGTCACAGATACGCAGTATTTT.

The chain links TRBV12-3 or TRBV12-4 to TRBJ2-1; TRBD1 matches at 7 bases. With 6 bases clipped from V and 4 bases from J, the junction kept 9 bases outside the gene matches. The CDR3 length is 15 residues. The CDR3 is CASSGTAPSYNEQFF. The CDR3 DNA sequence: TGTGCCAGCAGCGGGACAGCGCCTTCGTACAATGAGCAGTTCTTC.

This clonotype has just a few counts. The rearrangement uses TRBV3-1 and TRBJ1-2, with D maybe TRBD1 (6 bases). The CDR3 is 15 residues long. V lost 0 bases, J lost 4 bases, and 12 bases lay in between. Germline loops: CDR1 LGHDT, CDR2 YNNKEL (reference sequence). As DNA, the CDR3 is TGTGCCAGCAGCCAAGAGGGGATGGGGGCCTATGGCTACACCTTC. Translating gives CASSQEGMGAYGYTF.

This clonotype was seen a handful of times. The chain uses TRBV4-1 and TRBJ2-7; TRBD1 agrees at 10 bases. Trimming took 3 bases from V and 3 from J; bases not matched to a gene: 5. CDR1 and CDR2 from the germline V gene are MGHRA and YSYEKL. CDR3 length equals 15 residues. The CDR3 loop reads CASSQRDRGGYEQYF. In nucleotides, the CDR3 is TGCGCCAGCAGCCAGCGGGACAGGGGAGGCTACGAGCAGTACTTC.

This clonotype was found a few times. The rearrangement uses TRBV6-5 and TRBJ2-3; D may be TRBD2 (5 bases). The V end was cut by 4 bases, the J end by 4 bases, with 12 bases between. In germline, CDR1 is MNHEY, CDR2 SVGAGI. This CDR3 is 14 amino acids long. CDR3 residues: CASSSTLGADTQYF. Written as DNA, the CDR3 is TGTGCCAGCAGTTCGACGCTGGGAGCAGATACGCAGTATTTT.

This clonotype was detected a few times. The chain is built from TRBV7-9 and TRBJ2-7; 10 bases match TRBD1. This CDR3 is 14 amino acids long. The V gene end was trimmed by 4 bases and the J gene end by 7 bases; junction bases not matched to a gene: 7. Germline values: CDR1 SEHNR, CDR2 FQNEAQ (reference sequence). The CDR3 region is CASSSDRGLWEQYF. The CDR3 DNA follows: TGTGCCAGCAGCTCTGACAGGGGGCTTTGGGAGCAGTACTTC.

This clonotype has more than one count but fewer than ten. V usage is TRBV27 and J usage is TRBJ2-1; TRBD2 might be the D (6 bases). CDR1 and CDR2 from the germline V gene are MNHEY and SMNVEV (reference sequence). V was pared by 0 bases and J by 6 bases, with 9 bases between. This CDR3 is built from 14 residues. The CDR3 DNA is TGTGCCAGCAGTTTATCGGCGGGGTTCAATGAGCAGTTCTTC. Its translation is CASSLSAGFNEQFF.

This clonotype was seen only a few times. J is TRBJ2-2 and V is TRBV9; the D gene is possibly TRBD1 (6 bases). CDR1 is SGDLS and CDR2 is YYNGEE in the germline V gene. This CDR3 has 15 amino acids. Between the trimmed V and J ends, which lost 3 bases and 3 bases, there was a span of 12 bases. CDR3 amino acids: CASSGGPGDTGELFF. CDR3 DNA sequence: TGTGCCAGCAGCGGGGGACCAGGGGACACCGGGGAGCTGTTTTTT.

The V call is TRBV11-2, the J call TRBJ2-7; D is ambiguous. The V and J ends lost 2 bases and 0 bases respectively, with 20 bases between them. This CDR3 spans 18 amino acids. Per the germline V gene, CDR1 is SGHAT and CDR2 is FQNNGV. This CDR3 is CASSLLKWADQTSYEQYF. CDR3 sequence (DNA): TGTGCCAGCAGCTTATTGAAGTGGGCGGACCAGACCTCCTACGAGCAGTACTTC.

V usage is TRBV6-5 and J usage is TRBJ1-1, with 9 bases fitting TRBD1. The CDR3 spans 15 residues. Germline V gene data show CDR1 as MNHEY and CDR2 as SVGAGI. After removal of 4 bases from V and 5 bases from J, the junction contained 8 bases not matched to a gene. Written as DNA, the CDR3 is TGTGCCAGCAGTTCGTTCGGGACAGGGATTACTGAAGCTTTCTTT. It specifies CASSSFGTGITEAFF.

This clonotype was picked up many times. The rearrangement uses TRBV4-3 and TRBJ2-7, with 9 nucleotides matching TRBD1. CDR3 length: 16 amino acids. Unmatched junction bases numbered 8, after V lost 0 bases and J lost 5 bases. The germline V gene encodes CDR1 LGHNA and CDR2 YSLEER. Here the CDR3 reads CASSQEWDRVIHEQYF. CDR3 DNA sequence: TGCGCCAGCAGCCAAGAGTGGGACAGGGTAATCCACGAGCAGTACTTC.

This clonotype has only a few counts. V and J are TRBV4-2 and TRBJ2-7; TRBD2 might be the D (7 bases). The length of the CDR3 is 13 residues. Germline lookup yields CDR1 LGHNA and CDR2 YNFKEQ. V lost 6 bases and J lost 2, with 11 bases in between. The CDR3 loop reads CASRGGQTYEQYF. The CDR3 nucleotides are TGTGCCAGCAGGGGGGGGCAGACCTACGAGCAGTACTTC.

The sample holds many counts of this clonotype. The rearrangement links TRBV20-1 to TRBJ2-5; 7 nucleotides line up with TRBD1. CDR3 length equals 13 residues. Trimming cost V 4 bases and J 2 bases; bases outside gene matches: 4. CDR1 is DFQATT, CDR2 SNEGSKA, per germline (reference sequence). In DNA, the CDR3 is TGCAGTGCTAAAAAACAGGGGCAAGAGACCCAGTACTTC. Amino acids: CSAKKQGQETQYF.

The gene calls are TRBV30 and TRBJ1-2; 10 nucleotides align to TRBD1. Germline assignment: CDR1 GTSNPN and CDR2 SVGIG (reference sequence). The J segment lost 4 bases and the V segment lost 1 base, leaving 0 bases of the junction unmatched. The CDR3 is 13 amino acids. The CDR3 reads CAWSGDRGYGYTF. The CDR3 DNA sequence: TGTGCCTGGAGTGGGGACAGGGGCTATGGCTACACCTTC.

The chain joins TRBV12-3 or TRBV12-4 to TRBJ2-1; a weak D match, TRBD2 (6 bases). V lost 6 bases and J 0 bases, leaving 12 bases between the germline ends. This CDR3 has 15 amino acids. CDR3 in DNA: TGTGCCAGCAGGGTGACTAGGACCTCCTACAATGAGCAGTTCTTC. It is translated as CASRVTRTSYNEQFF.

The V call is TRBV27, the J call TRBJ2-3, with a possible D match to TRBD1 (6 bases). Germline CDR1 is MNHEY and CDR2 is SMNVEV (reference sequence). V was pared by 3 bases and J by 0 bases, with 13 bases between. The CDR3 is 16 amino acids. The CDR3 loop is CASSFGRQASTDTQYF. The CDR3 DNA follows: TGTGCCAGCAGTTTCGGAAGACAGGCCAGCACAGATACGCAGTATTTT.